The 21 T cell receptor beta chains below all came from one sample that was sequenced in a study of vaccination effects on CD4 cells after COVID-19. Profiled with immunoSEQ multiplex PCR; TCRdb holds only in-frame clones, not every one. The sample shows tens of thousands of clones, 75% to 80% of them seen only once. The ViraFEST assay expanded antigen-specific CD4+ T cells with viral peptide pools before sequencing. CD4+ T cell isolation took place after about nine days of culture. Vaccinated recipients, who were negative for nucleocapsid antibodies, had no history of SARS-CoV-2 infection. Their recognized antigens are unknown. The specimen comprised CD4+ T cells from PBMCs cultured with HCoV-OC43 spike peptides, sampled before COVID-19 vaccination. Subset specified: HCoV-OC43 spike overlapping peptide pool stimulation. These receptors came from a human donor who received a COVID-19 vaccine.

This rearrangement joins TRBV2 to TRBJ2-1, with 7 bases matching TRBD1. Trimming took 6 bases from V and 4 from J; bases not matched to a gene: 3. This CDR3 contains 13 residues. CDR1 is SNHLY and CDR2 is FYNNEI in the germline V gene. The CDR3 here is CASRGDSYNEQFF. CDR3 nucleotide sequence: TGTGCCAGCAGGGGGGACAGTTACAATGAGCAGTTCTTC.

The CDR3 region is CASNYLGASGANVLTF. For the CDR3, the DNA is TGTGCCAGCAACTATTTGGGGGCCTCTGGGGCCAACGTCCTGACTTTC. The rearrangement uses TRBV2 and TRBJ2-6, with a tentative D call TRBD1 (6 bases). Trimming stripped 7 bases from V and 0 bases from J, with 13 bases between. Germline V gene sequence: CDR1 SNHLY, CDR2 FYNNEI. The CDR3 loop spans 16 amino acids.

Here the CDR3 DNA reads TGTGCCAGCAGCCAAGTATCAGGGGTTTGGGGTACGCAGTATTTT. Protein product: CASSQVSGVWGTQYF. This chain connects TRBV3-1 (or the pseudogene TRBV3-2) to TRBJ2-3; possible D gene TRBD1, 6 bases. The ends were cut back, 1 base at V and 8 bases at J, with 16 bases in the middle. Germline V CDR1 and CDR2: LGHDT, YNNKEL (reference sequence). The CDR3 is made up of 15 amino acids.

This clone has a handful of counts. This rearrangement joins TRBV19 to TRBJ1-5; D not resolved. The CDR3 spans 13 residues. Deletions cut 2 bases from V and 2 bases from J, with 4 bases between. Germline loops: CDR1 LNHDA, CDR2 SQIVND (reference sequence). CDR3 sequence (DNA): TGTGCCAGTAGTATATTAGGCAATCAGCCCCAGCATTTT. As protein: CASSILGNQPQHF.

This chain uses TRBV27 with TRBJ2-6; D remains unclear. The length of the CDR3 is 15 residues. V was pared by 6 bases and J by 0 bases, with 9 bases between. The V gene's germline CDR1 is MNHEY and CDR2 SMNVEV (reference sequence). The CDR3 region has the DNA TGTGCCAGCAGCAAAAGCAGCTCTGGGGCCAACGTCCTGACTTTC. As protein: CASSKSSSGANVLTF.

The CDR3 loop is CASSRRQGGNQPQHF. CDR3 bases: TGTGCCAGCAGCCGCAGACAGGGAGGCAATCAGCCCCAGCATTTT. The chain employs TRBV28 and TRBJ1-5; 7 bases align to TRBD1. From germline, CDR1 is MDHEN and CDR2 SYDVKM. This CDR3 comprises 15 residues. Trimming at V came to 6 bases and at J to 2 bases, leaving 7 bases not matched to a gene.

The V call is TRBV5-4, the J call TRBJ2-5; 7 nucleotides line up with TRBD2. Germline V gives CDR1 SGHNT, CDR2 YYREEE (reference sequence). There are 15 residues in the CDR3. Unmatched junction bases numbered 7, after V lost 3 bases and J lost 2 bases. The CDR3 DNA reads as TGTGCCAGCAGCTCCCAGCGGGGAGTTCAAGAGACCCAGTACTTC. It specifies CASSSQRGVQETQYF.

The V gene is TRBV7-2, the J gene TRBJ2-2, with D unclear. The CDR3 loop spans 14 amino acids. The germline gives CDR1 SGHTA, CDR2 FQGNSA. The V end was cut by 6 bases, the J end by 4 bases, with 12 bases between. The CDR3 loop is CASSGQASTGELFF. The CDR3 DNA sequence: TGTGCCAGCAGTGGGCAGGCCAGCACCGGGGAGCTGTTTTTT.

The V call is TRBV19, the J call TRBJ2-1, with a weak D call TRBD2 (6 bases). The germline V gene has CDR1 LNHDA and CDR2 SQIVND (reference sequence). V lost 4 bases to trimming and J lost 7 bases, with 11 bases between them. The CDR3 covers 13 residues. The CDR3 sequence is CASSRRVGNEQFF. In DNA form, the CDR3 reads TGTGCCAGTAGTAGGAGGGTAGGGAATGAGCAGTTCTTC.

This chain uses TRBV4-3 with TRBJ2-2; tentative D call: TRBD2 (5 bases). V was trimmed by 1 base and J by 3 bases, leaving 9 bases between them. Germline CDR1 reads LGHNA; CDR2 reads YSLEER. The CDR3 has 15 amino acids. The chain's CDR3 is CASSQGRVDTGELFF. As DNA, the CDR3 is TGCGCCAGCAGCCAAGGGCGGGTTGACACCGGGGAGCTGTTTTTT.

The chain has TRBV6-5 and TRBJ1-1; tentatively, D is TRBD1 (5 bases). The germline V gene has CDR1 MNHEY and CDR2 SVGAGI. Trimming removed 5 bases at V and 7 bases at J, with 14 bases between. This CDR3 contains 13 residues. CDR3 sequence: CASSHRDRREAFF. DNA for the CDR3: TGTGCCAGCAGTCATAGGGACCGACGTGAAGCTTTCTTT.

The chain has TRBV30 and TRBJ1-6, with D unclear. The CDR3 contains 13 residues. Germline lookup yields CDR1 GTSNPN and CDR2 SVGIG (reference sequence). V was shortened by 0 bases and J by 5 bases, with 5 bases between the two germline ends. The CDR3 region is CAWSVLDNSPLHF. CDR3 coding DNA: TGTGCCTGGAGTGTATTAGATAATTCACCCCTCCACTTT.

The chain links TRBV10-1 to TRBJ2-7; D is ambiguous. CDR1 and CDR2 (germline): WNHNN, SYGVQD (reference sequence). The V end was cut by 3 bases, the J end by 2 bases, with 8 bases between. The CDR3 is 13 amino acids. The CDR3 region is CASSEELPYEQYV. CDR3 bases: TGCGCCAGCAGTGAAGAACTTCCCTACGAGCAGTACGTC.

The chain links TRBV11-2 to TRBJ1-1, with TRBD1 as a possible D gene (6 bases). The germline V and J ends were trimmed by 7 bases and 2 bases, with 14 bases remaining between them. Per the germline V gene, CDR1 is SGHAT and CDR2 is FQNNGV. The CDR3 spans 14 residues. CDR3 DNA sequence: TGTGCCAGCAACAGGGCCACACTTAACACTGAAGCTTTCTTT. Protein: CASNRATLNTEAFF.

This chain links TRBV2 with TRBJ2-5, with D possibly matching TRBD2 (7 bases). Germline V gene lookup returns CDR1 SNHLY and CDR2 FYNNEI. The CDR3 consists of 16 residues. Trimming removed 6 bases at V and 1 base at J, with 18 bases between. The CDR3 loop reads CASSRAMAGAQETQYF. The CDR3 coding sequence is TGTGCCAGCAGCCGCGCGATGGCGGGGGCCCAAGAGACCCAGTACTTC.

The genes are TRBV4-2 and TRBJ1-5; tentative D call: TRBD1 (6 bases). The CDR3 has 14 residues. The ends were cut back, 6 bases at V and 1 base at J, with 10 bases in the middle. CDR1 is LGHNA and CDR2 is YNFKEQ in the germline V gene. This CDR3 is CASRDTGSNQPQHF. CDR3 nucleotides: TGTGCCAGCAGGGATACAGGGAGCAATCAGCCCCAGCATTTT.

This chain uses TRBV5-8 with TRBJ2-5; D gene ambiguous. Trimming took 3 bases from V and 5 from J, leaving 5 bases between them. The length of the CDR3 is 11 residues. CDR1 is SGHTS, CDR2 YDEGEE, per germline. This CDR3 is CASSSRETQYF. Here the CDR3 DNA reads TGTGCCAGCAGCTCCCGGGAGACCCAGTACTTC.

This chain joins TRBV5-4 and TRBJ2-3, with 8 bases fitting TRBD1. The CDR3 contains 15 residues. CDR1 and CDR2 (germline): SGHNT, YYREEE (reference sequence). Trimming cost V 2 bases and J 10 bases; bases outside gene matches: 12. CDR3 in DNA: TGTGCCAGCAGCTTTATGGCAGGGGGCTCCGCGGCGCAGTATTTT. Protein product: CASSFMAGGSAAQYF. Using reference TRBV5-4 and TRBJ2-3 for the parts outside the CDR3, the full variable domain is ETGVTQSPTHLIKTRGQQVTLRCSSQSGHNTVSWYQQALGQGPQFIFQYYREEENGRGNFPPRFSGLQFPNYSSELNVNALELDDSALYLCASSFMAGGSAAQYFGPGTRLTVL.

J is TRBJ1-5 and V is TRBV2; 8 bases fit TRBD1. J was trimmed by 1 base and V by 7 bases; bases with no gene match: 6. This CDR3 has 15 amino acids. From germline, CDR1 is SNHLY and CDR2 FYNNEI. The CDR3 DNA is TGTGCCAGCACCGGACAGGGAGGAAGCAATCAGCCCCAGCATTTT. Translated, it gives CASTGQGGSNQPQHF.

This clone was seen more than once but under ten times. The V call is TRBV27, the J call TRBJ1-1, with D possibly TRBD1 on 5 matching bases. Germline lookup yields CDR1 MNHEY and CDR2 SMNVEV (reference sequence). CDR3 length: 13 amino acids. V was cut by 6 bases and J by 5 bases, with 13 bases left in between. The CDR3: CASSSNRYTEAFF. The CDR3, as DNA: TGTGCCAGCAGCTCAAACAGGTATACTGAAGCTTTCTTT.

The chain is built from TRBV18 and TRBJ1-6; no clear D. Deletions cut 2 bases from V and 9 bases from J, with 17 bases between. CDR1 is KGHSH, CDR2 LQKENI, per germline. The CDR3 extends over 16 amino acids. This CDR3 reads CASSPMGIIGGSPLHF. The CDR3 DNA is TGTGCCAGCTCACCAATGGGGATTATAGGCGGTTCACCCCTCCACTTT.